Below are 30 T cell receptor beta chains sequenced from a single sample in a study of CD8+CD57+ T cells in acquired aplastic anemia. Genomic DNA provided the template from which TCR beta VDJ and CDR3 profiles were obtained. Via MiXCR, TCRdb re-called the reads, giving one row per CDR3 protein. The data hold some 240,000 distinct CDR3 sequences, with 34% observed a single time. The sample was sorted CD4+, CD8+, or CD8+CD57+ T cells (not recorded which) from PBMCs. The receptors were sampled from a human donor in good health, serving as a control.

This clonotype was seen at least ten times. The chain is built from TRBV2 and TRBJ2-1; TRBD1 aligns across 9 bases. J lost 7 bases, V lost 7 bases, and 11 bases had no gene match. The germline V gene encodes CDR1 SNHLY and CDR2 FYNNEI. The CDR3 extends over 15 amino acids. The CDR3 region is CASKKDRGGWNEQFF. The CDR3 region has the DNA TGTGCCAGCAAGAAGGACAGGGGAGGTTGGAATGAGCAGTTCTTC. Variable domain in full (rest from reference TRBV2 and TRBJ2-1): EPEVTQTPSHQVTQMGQEVILRCVPISNHLYFYWYRQILGQKVEFLVSFYNNEISEKSEIFDDQFSVERPDGSNFTLKIRSTKLEDSAMYFCASKKDRGGWNEQFFGPGTRLTVL.

The rearrangement joins TRBV10-1 to TRBJ2-1, with TRBD2 as a possible D gene (6 bases). CDR1 is WNHNN and CDR2 is SYGVQD in the germline V gene (reference sequence). This CDR3 has 18 amino acids. V was shortened by 4 bases and J by 5 bases, with 24 bases between the two germline ends. For the CDR3, the DNA is TGCGCCAGCAGTGTTAGAGCCCCCGGGACGGGACTTCACAATGAGCAGTTCTTC. It is translated as CASSVRAPGTGLHNEQFF.

The V gene is TRBV10-2, the J gene TRBJ1-1; 9 bases are a match to TRBD1. The CDR3 length is 15 residues. CDR1 WSHSY and CDR2 SAAADI come from the germline V gene. After removal of 0 bases from V and 5 bases from J, the junction contained 4 bases not matched to a gene. The CDR3 spells CASSESQGARTEAFF. As DNA, the CDR3 is TGCGCCAGCAGTGAGTCACAGGGGGCGCGGACTGAAGCTTTCTTT.

Comment on this clonotype: With a much larger clone just one base away, this may be a read error. V gene TRBV20-1 combines with J gene TRBJ2-7, with 11 nucleotides matching TRBD2. The ends lost 3 bases at V and 9 bases at J; junction bases unmatched: 4. From germline, CDR1 is DFQATT and CDR2 SNEGSKA (reference sequence). CDR3 length: 12 amino acids. CDR3 coding DNA: TGCAGTGCTAGTAGCCTAGCGGGGGGGCAGTACTTC. This sequence encodes CSASSLAGGQYF.

This clonotype was observed many times. The chain couples TRBV20-1 to TRBJ1-2, with a tentative D call TRBD1 (5 bases). Per germline, CDR1 DFQATT and CDR2 SNEGSKA (reference sequence). Trimming took 2 bases from V and 3 from J, leaving 10 bases between them. The CDR3 covers 13 residues. The CDR3 nucleotides read TGCAGTGCTAGACGTCCGACAGACTATGGCTACACCTTC. Translation gives CSARRPTDYGYTF.

This clonotype was seen many times. The chain combines TRBV15 with TRBJ2-7, with D unresolved. The length of the CDR3 is 14 residues. The germline V gene has CDR1 LNHNV and CDR2 YYDKDF (reference sequence). Trimming took off 0 bases at V and 1 base at J, with 7 bases between the two ends. The CDR3 sequence: CATSRDGRSYEQYF. The CDR3 DNA sequence: TGTGCCACCAGCAGAGATGGTCGTTCCTACGAGCAGTACTTC.

This clonotype was observed at least ten times. The chain couples TRBV24-1 to TRBJ2-1; 14 positions match TRBD2. The CDR3 sequence is 15 residues long. Germline V gene sequence: CDR1 KGHDR, CDR2 SFDVKD. The V and J ends lost 4 bases and 12 bases, in that order; junction bases with no gene match: 7. CDR3 sequence reads: CATSEGLAGENWQFF. CDR3 DNA sequence: TGTGCCACCAGTGAGGGACTAGCGGGAGAGAATTGGCAGTTCTTC.

This clonotype was seen a few times. The rearrangement links TRBV5-1 to TRBJ2-6; TRBD1 matches at 8 bases. Germline CDR1 reads SGHRS; CDR2 reads YFSETQ. The CDR3 length is 18 residues. Trimming took 3 bases from V and 0 from J; bases not matched to a gene: 8. CDR3 protein: CASSWGQAVNSGANVLTF. The CDR3 DNA sequence: TGCGCCAGCAGCTGGGGACAGGCCGTGAACTCTGGGGCCAACGTCCTGACTTTC.

The V gene is TRBV29-1, the J gene TRBJ2-1; no definite D call. CDR1 and CDR2 from the germline V gene are SQVTM and ANQGSEA. Deletions cut 4 bases from V and 0 bases from J, with 7 bases between. The CDR3 is 13 amino acids. The CDR3, as DNA: TGCAGCGTTGTTGGGGACTCCTACAATGAGCAGTTCTTC. Its protein product is CSVVGDSYNEQFF.

The chain has TRBV19 and TRBJ2-7; D is unresolved. CDR3 length: 13 residues. Trimming removed 1 base at V and 3 bases at J, with 7 bases between. Germline loops: CDR1 LNHDA, CDR2 SQIVND (reference sequence). The CDR3 sequence: CASSIGPGYEQYF. The CDR3, as DNA: TGTGCCAGTAGTATAGGGCCAGGCTACGAGCAGTACTTC.

This clonotype was counted at least ten times. This chain links TRBV7-2 with TRBJ2-5; 8 bases fit TRBD2. The CDR3 runs to 18 residues. Germline CDR1 reads SGHTA; CDR2 reads FQGNSA. The V segment lost 5 bases and the J segment 2 bases; nucleotides outside the gene matches: 16. The CDR3, as DNA: TGTGCCAGCAGCCGGGGGGGTAGCGGGATGGGTACACAAGAGACCCAGTACTTC. Translated: CASSRGGSGMGTQETQYF.

As concerns this clonotype: Germline is not matched at one junction end, which may reflect a read error. The V and J genes are TRBV2 and TRBJ2-3; no definite D call. Germline CDR1 is SNHLY and CDR2 is FYNNEI. The CDR3 runs 12 residues. The DNA for the CDR3 is TGTGTCAGCAGTGTGGCCACAGATACGCAGTGTTTT. This codes for CVSSVATDTQCF.

This clonotype showed up just a few times. The chain has TRBV27 and TRBJ1-2, with 8 bases matching TRBD1. In germline, CDR1 is MNHEY, CDR2 SMNVEV (reference sequence). The junction had 6 bases not matched to a gene; V was cut back by 3 bases and J by 3 bases. The CDR3 length is 15 residues. CDR3: CASSFSPTGDYGYTF. CDR3 coding DNA: TGTGCCAGCAGTTTTTCTCCGACAGGGGACTATGGCTACACCTTC.

This clonotype was counted many times. The chain links TRBV7-9 to TRBJ2-5; D possibly corresponds to TRBD2 (7 bases). CDR1 is SEHNR, CDR2 FQNEAQ, per germline (reference sequence). V was cut by 4 bases and J by 11 bases, with 20 bases left in between. The CDR3 extends over 14 amino acids. The CDR3 here is CASSYGTNRVWQYF. CDR3 nucleotides: TGTGCCAGCAGCTACGGGACTAACAGGGTTTGGCAGTACTTC.

This clonotype turned up a few times. This is likely a read error, given that the CDR3 carries no conserved phenylalanine or tryptophan at its end. The chain links TRBV5-1 to TRBJ1-1; TRBD1 is a possible D gene (5 bases). CDR1 is SGHRS, CDR2 YFSETQ, per germline. Trimming stripped 3 bases from V and 0 bases from J, with 12 bases between. The CDR3 runs 15 residues. The chain's CDR3 is CASSSQAGLNTEAFL. The CDR3 nucleotides are TGCGCCAGCAGCTCACAGGCGGGTTTGAACACTGAAGCTTTCCTT.

This clonotype has at least ten counts. The chain combines TRBV20-1 with TRBJ2-7; D remains unclear. The CDR3 runs to 10 residues. The V and J ends lost 5 bases and 4 bases respectively, with 6 bases between them. Per the germline V gene, CDR1 is DFQATT and CDR2 is SNEGSKA (reference sequence). The CDR3 sequence: CSAHQYEQYF. The CDR3 bases are TGCAGTGCTCACCAATACGAGCAGTACTTC.

There are many counts of this clonotype. V is TRBV7-2 and J is TRBJ2-1; D is undetermined. The germline gives CDR1 SGHTA, CDR2 FQGNSA. The V gene lost 1 base and the J gene lost 6 bases, with 13 bases spanning the gap. This CDR3 has 15 amino acids. The CDR3 DNA reads as TGTGCCAGCAGCTTAGACTACGCCAGGAGCAATGAGCAGTTCTTC. Translating it yields CASSLDYARSNEQFF.

There are many counts of this clonotype. This chain joins TRBV19 and TRBJ1-5; D is possibly TRBD1 (5 bases). Germline CDR1 and CDR2: LNHDA and SQIVND (reference sequence). Trimming left V 7 bases short and J 6 bases short, with 19 bases between. The CDR3 contains 15 residues. The CDR3 protein is CASTPRQGITQPQHF. The CDR3 DNA reads TGTGCCAGTACCCCTCGGCAGGGCATCACTCAGCCCCAGCATTTT. The full variable domain, rest sourced from reference TRBV19 and TRBJ1-5, is DGGITQSPKYLFRKEGQNVTLSCEQNLNHDAMYWYRQDPGQGLRLIYYSQIVNDFQKGDIAEGYSVSREKKESFPLTVTSAQKNPTAFYLCASTPRQGITQPQHFGDGTRLSIL.

CDR3 DNA: TGCGCCAGCAGCCAAGGCGGACTAGCGGGTTACACCGGGGAGCTGTTTTTT. Its protein is CASSQGGLAGYTGELFF. The chain uses TRBV4-1 and TRBJ2-2, with TRBD2 matching 11 bases. Germline loops: CDR1 MGHRA, CDR2 YSYEKL. J gave up 3 bases and V 1 base, and 4 bases lay outside the gene matches. The CDR3 contains 17 residues.

With respect to this clonotype: A single base separates this from a much larger clone, so it may be a read error. This chain connects TRBV11-2 to TRBJ2-2; D remains ambiguous. This CDR3 comprises 17 residues. The germline gives CDR1 SGHAT, CDR2 FQNNGV. DNA for the CDR3: TGTGCCTGCAGCCATCGCCCAGAGACGTGGAACACCGGGGAGCTGTTTTTT. This gives the protein CACSHRPETWNTGELFF.

This clonotype was counted many times. The chain is built from TRBV2 and TRBJ1-1, with TRBD1 matching 7 bases. CDR3 length: 15 residues. CDR1 and CDR2 (germline): SNHLY, FYNNEI. J lost 6 bases, V lost 6 bases, and 13 bases had no gene match. Here the CDR3 DNA reads TGTGCCAGCAGAGAGAGGGACAGTTTGATATCTGAAGCTTTCTTT. Translating it yields CASRERDSLISEAFF.

The table lists this clonotype with a few counts. CDR3: CASSSFSGGAGNEQFF. For the CDR3, the DNA is TGTGCCAGCAGCTCCTTTAGCGGGGGGGCCGGCAATGAGCAGTTCTTC. The chain is built from TRBV11-1 and TRBJ2-1, with 11 bases lining up with TRBD2. CDR1 is SGHAT and CDR2 is FQDESV in the germline V gene (reference sequence). This CDR3 is 16 amino acids long. The V and J ends lost 4 bases and 6 bases, in that order; junction bases with no gene match: 8.

In regard to this clonotype: A much bigger clone sits one base away, suggesting this may be a read error. This rearrangement joins TRBV4-2 to TRBJ1-2; the D gene is possibly TRBD1 (6 bases). Trimming shortened V by 4 bases and J by 8 bases, and 17 bases separated the two germline ends. The CDR3 extends over 14 amino acids. Germline loops: CDR1 LGHNA, CDR2 YNFKEQ. CDR3 amino acids: CASSPNKQGRGYTF. The CDR3 coding sequence is TGTGCCAGCAGCCCCAACAAACAGGGTCGCGGCTACACCTTC.

The CDR3 DNA is TGTGCCAGCAGCGTTACGATCGGCTCCTACAATGAGCAGTTCTTC. Translation gives CASSVTIGSYNEQFF. The chain employs TRBV9 and TRBJ2-1; D remains ambiguous. There are 15 residues in the CDR3. The V end lost 2 bases, the J end lost 0 bases, and 9 bases lay between the germline ends. CDR1 and CDR2 (germline): SGDLS, YYNGEE.

The V gene is TRBV12-3 or TRBV12-4, the J gene TRBJ2-3; weak D call: TRBD1 (5 bases). The CDR3 has 18 amino acids. V was clipped by 5 bases and J by 0 bases, with 21 bases between them. CDR3 amino acids: CASSPLRQLLTSTDTQYF. The CDR3, as DNA: TGTGCCAGCAGTCCCCTGAGACAGTTACTAACTAGCACAGATACGCAGTATTTT.

This clonotype was recorded a few times. The V and J genes are TRBV13 and TRBJ2-1; tentatively, D is TRBD1 or TRBD2 (5 bases each). V was clipped by 6 bases and J by 9 bases, with 18 bases between them. CDR1 and CDR2 from the germline V gene are PRHDT and FYEKMQ (reference sequence). This CDR3 is built from 14 residues. The chain's CDR3 is CASRLPGTAVEQFF. DNA for the CDR3: TGTGCCAGCAGATTACCGGGGACGGCGGTTGAGCAGTTCTTC.

The sample holds many counts of this clonotype. The rearrangement links TRBV9 to TRBJ1-5; the match to TRBD1 covers 7 bases. Germline lookup yields CDR1 SGDLS and CDR2 YYNGEE. Trimming at V came to 3 bases and at J to 3 bases, leaving 6 bases not matched to a gene. This CDR3 has 15 amino acids. The DNA for the CDR3 is TGTGCCAGCAGCGGAGCAACAGGGGTCAATCAGCCCCAGCATTTT. Amino acids: CASSGATGVNQPQHF.

In this sample, this clonotype turned up many times. The J gene is TRBJ1-5, the V gene TRBV19; a weak D match, TRBD1 (5 bases). Germline values: CDR1 LNHDA, CDR2 SQIVND (reference sequence). V was trimmed by 2 bases and J by 1 base, leaving 12 bases between them. The CDR3 totals 16 residues. The CDR3 region has the DNA TGTGCCAGTAGTATAACCCAAGGGACGAGCAATCAGCCCCAGCATTTT. This codes for CASSITQGTSNQPQHF.

This clonotype was seen at least ten times. The CDR3 bases are TGTGCCAGTAGTCTCGGGACGTGGGGCGGGGGCACTGAAGCTTTCTTT. It specifies CASSLGTWGGGTEAFF. V usage is TRBV19 and J usage is TRBJ1-1; TRBD1 might be the D (5 bases). The CDR3 is 16 residues long. Germline V gene lookup returns CDR1 LNHDA and CDR2 SQIVND (reference sequence). Trimming took 5 bases from V and 4 from J, leaving 20 bases between them.

This chain uses TRBV7-3 with TRBJ1-1; D ambiguous. The CDR3 totals 13 residues. V lost 5 bases, J lost 5 bases, and 12 bases lay in between. Germline V gives CDR1 SGHTA, CDR2 FQGTGA. The CDR3 is CASSPGGLTEAFF. CDR3 DNA sequence: TGTGCCAGCAGCCCCGGAGGGTTGACTGAAGCTTTCTTT.